This T cell receptor beta chain is from a study of T-cell reconstitution after alpha-beta-depleted transplantation in children. Study conclusions and caveats: Newly made T cells mostly supplied T-cell counts and diversity one year after transplant. The high TCRbeta diversity at day 60 in some patients came from surviving recipient T cells and thymic progenitors. In patients about two months after transplant, alpha-beta T cells reportedly arose from several hundred expanded graft clones.

This clonotype was observed a handful of times. What it binds is not known. As it was prepared, the TCRbeta library received unique molecular identifiers. TCRdb reanalysed the PCR reads using MiXCR and keeps one entry per CDR3 protein. The table shows about 420,000 distinct CDR3 sequences, with roughly 17% occurring only once. The length of the CDR3 is 16 residues. The germline CDR1 and CDR2 sequences are SGDLS and YYNGEE. Trimming at V came to 4 bases and at J to 9 bases, leaving 11 bases not matched to a gene. This material consisted of PBMCs, mostly from graft donor cells, taken 360 days after TCRalphabeta/CD19-depleted stem cell transplant. The chain carries TRBV9 and TRBJ2-1; 12 bases map to TRBD2. The TCR sequence derives from a boy under two years old who had a stem cell transplant for Wiskott-Aldrich syndrome, so the T cells may come from the graft donor. Written as DNA, the CDR3 is TGTGCCAGCAGCCACCTAGCGGGAGGGAGTACGGCTGAGCAGTTCTTC. Translating it yields CASSHLAGGSTAEQFF.